One sample yielded the 5 T cell receptor beta chains listed below, sequenced in a study of CD8+ T cells in alopecia areata. Once RNA had been extracted, it was reverse transcribed into cDNA to act as the sequencing template. This table comes from immunoSEQ multiplex PCR, and its TCRdb copy is limited to in-frame clones, with some not included. The table lists tens of thousands of clones, about 40% of them singletons. The source material was NKG2D-low CD8+ T cells sorted from blood. Source of these receptors: a human donor with alopecia areata.

A few counts support this clone. The DNA for the CDR3 is TGCGCCAGCAGCCAAGATGGACTCTCTGGGGCCAACGTCCTGACTTTC. Its protein is CASSQDGLSGANVLTF. J is TRBJ2-6 and V is TRBV4-3; a weak D match, TRBD2 (5 bases). The CDR3 covers 16 residues. In germline, CDR1 is LGHNA, CDR2 YSLEER. The V and J ends lost 0 bases and 0 bases respectively, with 6 bases between them.

This clone was counted a few times. The chain is built from TRBV7-8 and TRBJ2-5, with TRBD2 as a possible D gene (5 bases). Germline lookup yields CDR1 SGHVS and CDR2 FQNEAQ. V lost 4 bases to trimming and J lost 3 bases, with 9 bases between them. The CDR3 has 13 residues. CDR3 loop: CASSSRGKETQYF. The CDR3 DNA follows: TGTGCCAGCAGCTCCCGAGGGAAAGAGACCCAGTACTTC. Using reference TRBV7-8 and TRBJ2-5 for the parts outside the CDR3, the full variable domain is GAGVSQSPRYKVAKRGQDVALRCDPISGHVSLFWYQQALGQGPEFLTYFQNEAQLDKSGLPSDRFFAERPEGSVSTLKIQRTQQEDSAVYLCASSSRGKETQYFGPGTRLLVL.

This chain uses TRBV30 with TRBJ2-7; 7 bases match TRBD2. The CDR3 covers 14 residues. Germline V gene lookup returns CDR1 GTSNPN and CDR2 SVGIG (reference sequence). V lost 4 bases to trimming and J lost 3 bases; unmatched junction nucleotides: 9. As DNA, the CDR3 is TGTGCCTGGATAGAGTCTAGCGGCCTCTACGAGCAGTACTTC. It translates to CAWIESSGLYEQYF. Complete variable domain (other parts from reference TRBV30 and TRBJ2-7): SQTIHQWPATLVQPVGSPLSLECTVEGTSNPNLYWYRQAAGRGLQLLFYSVGIGQISSEVPQNLSASRPQDRQFILSSKKLLLSDSGFYLCAWIESSGLYEQYFGPGTRLTVT.

In this sample, this clone turned up a few times. This chain uses TRBV6-6 with TRBJ2-6, with TRBD1 matching over 9 bases. The CDR3 length is 13 residues. The germline V gene has CDR1 MNHNY and CDR2 SVGAGI (reference sequence). The V and J ends lost 9 bases and 11 bases, in that order; junction bases with no gene match: 8. DNA for the CDR3: TGTGCCAGTTCGGGACAGGGCCCTGACGTCCTGACTTTC. It yields the protein CASSGQGPDVLTF.

J is TRBJ2-1 and V is TRBV29-1; perhaps TRBD2 as D (7 bases). The V and J ends lost 7 bases and 2 bases respectively, with 21 bases between them. CDR1 and CDR2 from the germline V gene are SQVTM and ANQGSEA. This CDR3 is built from 16 residues. The CDR3 DNA reads as TGCAGCGCCCGGGGGGCGGCGGGAGTAGCCTACAATGAGCAGTTCTTC. Translated: CSARGAAGVAYNEQFF.